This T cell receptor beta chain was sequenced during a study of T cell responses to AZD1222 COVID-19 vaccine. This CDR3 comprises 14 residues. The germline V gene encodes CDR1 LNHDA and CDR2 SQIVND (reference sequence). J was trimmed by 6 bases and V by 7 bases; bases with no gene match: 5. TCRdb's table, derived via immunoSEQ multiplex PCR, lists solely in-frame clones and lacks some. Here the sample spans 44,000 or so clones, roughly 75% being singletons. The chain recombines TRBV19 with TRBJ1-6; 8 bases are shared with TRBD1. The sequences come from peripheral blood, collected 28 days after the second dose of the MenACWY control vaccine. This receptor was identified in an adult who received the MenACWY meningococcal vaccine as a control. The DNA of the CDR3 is TGTGCCAGTACGGCAGGGGGCTTTAATTCACCCCTCCACTTT. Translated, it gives CASTAGGFNSPLHF.